Described below is a single T cell receptor beta chain sequence and its context. The sample has other DNA sequences that encode this CDR3 too. The data are from a study of T cell changes during pregnancy in multiple sclerosis. The trim removed 0 bases at V and 0 bases at J, leaving 11 bases unmatched. The CDR3 is 18 amino acids. Germline V gene lookup returns CDR1 SGHRS and CDR2 YFSETQ. Sequencing used immunoSEQ multiplex PCR; TCRdb keeps in-frame clones, though not all of them. This sample yields 60,000 or so clones, of which less than 95% are seen a single time; approximately 2% belongs to the top ten.

Material: peripheral blood, obtained in the second trimester of pregnancy. V and J are TRBV5-1 and TRBJ2-5; 7 nucleotides align to TRBD2. The receptor comes from a female donor in good health, enrolled as a control in a pregnancy study. The CDR3 DNA reads as TGCGCCAGCAGCTTGGCTAGATCTACTAGCGTTTACCAAGAGACCCAGTACTTC. This codes for CASSLARSTSVYQETQYF.